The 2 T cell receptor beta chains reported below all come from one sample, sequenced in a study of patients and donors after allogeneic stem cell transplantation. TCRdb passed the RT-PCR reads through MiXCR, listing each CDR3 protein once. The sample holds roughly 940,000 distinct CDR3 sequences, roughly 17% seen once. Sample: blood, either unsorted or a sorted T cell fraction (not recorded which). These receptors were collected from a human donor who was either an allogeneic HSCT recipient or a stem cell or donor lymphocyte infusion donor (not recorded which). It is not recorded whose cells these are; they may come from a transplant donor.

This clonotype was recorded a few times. CDR3 protein: CASSFFRNTEAFF. Here the CDR3 DNA reads TGTGCCAGCAGTTTTTTCCGTAACACTGAAGCTTTCTTT. J is TRBJ1-1 and V is TRBV12-3 or TRBV12-4, with D unclear. The V and J ends lost 3 bases and 2 bases respectively, with 7 bases between them. The CDR3 totals 13 residues.

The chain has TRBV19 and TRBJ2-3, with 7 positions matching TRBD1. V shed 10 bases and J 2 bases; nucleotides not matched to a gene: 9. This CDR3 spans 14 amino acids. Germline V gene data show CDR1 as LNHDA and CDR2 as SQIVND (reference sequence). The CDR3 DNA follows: TGTGCCACCGCCGGACAGGACAACACAGATACGCAGTATTTT. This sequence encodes CATAGQDNTDTQYF.